This T cell receptor beta chain stems from a study of cytomegalovirus exposure and HLA in healthy donors (dated by TCRdb to 2015 to 2018). In terms of the full investigation: The 500 to 700 repertoires of the first cohort and the roughly 120 validation repertoires were produced on the same platform, according to a later analysis. The study aimed to test whether signatures of past pathogen exposure could be identified by cataloging public T cell receptors. To predict cytomegalovirus infection status, the study brought together high-throughput TCR immunosequencing, statistical association of individual TCRs with disease status, and machine learning. Along with the roughly 700-subject first cohort, a separate validation cohort of approximately 110 different subjects was used.

Libraries were prepared through the immunoSEQ multiplex PCR assay. The authors' analysis ran thus. A statistical classification framework was built to diagnose cytomegalovirus status from the catalog of TCR beta chain sequences. TCRdb holds this immuneACCESS table with in-frame rearrangements only. Some clones are missing; in checked studies, unresolved V genes explain under half, and the rest has no known cause. V, J and clone size are taken as reported in that table, and D and trimming were inferred from the DNA itself. The sample records some 160,000 clones, roughly 90% of which are singletons. Of the sample, roughly 0.7% falls within the top ten clones. Separate from the approximately 700-subject first cohort, the validation cohort of more than 90 subjects was the group to which the donors belonged. What the study reported, not specific to this receptor: Cytomegalovirus status was reported to be diagnosed by the classifier with high specificity and sensitivity in both the original and validation cohorts. In the study, about 150 TCR beta chains were listed as associated with cytomegalovirus. All 120 or so repertoires were used to score co-occurrence in the validation cohort in a later analysis, because that analysis had no HLA typing for the cohort. A few of the identified cytomegalovirus-associated TCR beta chains were confirmed in vitro to be specific for cytomegalovirus antigens. Most TCR sequences were observed very rarely across donors, whereas some public TCRs were present in many individuals. It was suggested by the authors that the approach could potentially be generalized to other disease states and immunological phenotypes. Of the cluster scores, 85% to 95% were above 0 in a later analysis, which found that TCRs clustered in the first cohort also tended to co-occur in the 120 validation repertoires.

The germline V gene provides CDR1 SQVTM and CDR2 ANQGSEA. Measured from the cysteine to the phenylalanine, the CDR3 is 11 residues long. The kept DNA is CDR3 alone, 33 bases in frame from the first base. Deletion took 7 bases off V and 1 base off J, with a span of 7 bases between the germline ends. As concerns this clone: Its antigen is unknown. The sample holds no much larger clone one base away, and base qualities are not on file.

The sequenced sample was PBMCs. Recombination joined TRBV29-1 with TRBJ1-1, with TRBD1 perhaps the D gene, on 5 matching bases. The sequence was collected from a man between 18 and 35 years old in good health and CMV-seronegative. This receptor has the CDR3 CSGGQNTEAFF. The DNA sequence is given as TGCAGCGGAGGACAGAACACTGAAGCTTTCTTT. The variable domain in full, with residues beyond the CDR3 obtained from the reference TRBV29-1 and TRBJ1-1 genes, is SAVISQKPSRDICQRGTSLTIQCQVDSQVTMMFWYRQQPGQSLTLIATANQGSEATYESGFVIDKFPISRPNLTFSTLTVSNMSPEDSSIYLCSGGQNTEAFFGQGTRLTVV.